This TCR beta chain was identified during a study of shared clonotypes between healthy human individuals. Sequencing used immunoSEQ multiplex PCR; TCRdb keeps in-frame clones, though not all of them. This table has 2 million to 3 million clones, under 95% appearing once. Study findings and constraints: Clonotypes shared by all four donors outscored non-shared clonotypes in generation probability.

Germline V gene lookup returns CDR1 SGHDT and CDR2 YYEEEE. Between the trimmed V and J ends, which lost 1 base and 1 base, there was a span of 6 bases. This CDR3 has 13 residues. Regarding this clone: Its matching antigen is unknown. This specimen includes other DNA sequences encoding the same CDR3.

Sample: naive CD4+ T cells from PBMCs. Documented subset: CD45RA+ positively selected. The TCR was taken from a man aged 18 to 30 in good health. Some clones in this sample may be carry-over from other donors' samples. The rearrangement uses TRBV5-6 and TRBJ2-7; D might be TRBD1 (6 bases). Here the CDR3 DNA reads TGTGCCAGCAGCTTGAGGGGGTCCTACGAGCAGTACTTC. It codes for CASSLRGSYEQYF.